This T cell receptor (beta chain) was recorded in a study of T cells after yellow fever vaccination. Findings of the study overall: A large majority of primary-vaccination clones showed up again after the booster (just under 97% CD4, around 85% CD8). Clonotypes found in both CD4 and CD8 compartments made up a small share.

Trimming took off 3 bases at V and 7 bases at J, with 10 bases between the two ends. CDR3 length: 13 residues. Germline CDR1 and CDR2: KGHSH and LQKENI. Universal primer sites and UMIs were introduced during 5'RACE template-switching synthesis of TCR cDNA. Via MiXCR, TCRdb re-called the 5' RACE reads, giving one row per CDR3 protein. Of approximately 250,000 distinct CDR3 sequences in the sample, around 6.7% are singletons; the top ten hold 0.85% to 1.2%. In the case of this clonotype: Its antigen remains unknown.

The rearrangement joins TRBV18 to TRBJ1-5; no reliable D call. Sequencing used CD4+ T cells sorted from PBMCs, obtained on the day of the yellow fever booster vaccination. The TCR originated in a man aged 30 to 39 who received the YFV17D yellow fever vaccine. The CDR3 DNA follows: TGTGCCAGCTCACCGGCCCCGGGCCAGCCCCAGCATTTT. Its translation is CASSPAPGQPQHF.